This T cell receptor beta chain was obtained from a study of cytomegalovirus exposure and HLA in healthy donors. About the research overall: The use of the same platform for the approximately 130 validation repertoires and the 550 to 850 first-cohort repertoires was reported by a later analysis.

Study findings and constraints: According to a subsequent analysis, TCR clusters from the first cohort were inclined to appear together in the 120 or so validation repertoires.

Between the trimmed V and J ends, which lost 2 bases and 8 bases, there was a span of 13 bases. From germline, CDR1 is MNHEY and CDR2 SVGAGI. The CDR3 has 14 amino acids. As regards this clone: Its target is not known.

Libraries were prepared by immunoSEQ multiplex PCR; TCRdb keeps only in-frame clonotypes and omits some of them. The repertoire has approximately 240,000 clones, about 89% of them found once; the top ten carry about 0.95%. The TCR comes from a woman between 18 and 29 years old in good health and CMV-seronegative. The sample was PBMCs. This chain uses TRBV6-5 with TRBJ1-3; the D gene is possibly TRBD1 (6 bases). The CDR3 DNA reads as TGTGCCAGCAGTTACCGGGTGGGGGCTGACACCATATATTTT. Translation: CASSYRVGADTIYF.